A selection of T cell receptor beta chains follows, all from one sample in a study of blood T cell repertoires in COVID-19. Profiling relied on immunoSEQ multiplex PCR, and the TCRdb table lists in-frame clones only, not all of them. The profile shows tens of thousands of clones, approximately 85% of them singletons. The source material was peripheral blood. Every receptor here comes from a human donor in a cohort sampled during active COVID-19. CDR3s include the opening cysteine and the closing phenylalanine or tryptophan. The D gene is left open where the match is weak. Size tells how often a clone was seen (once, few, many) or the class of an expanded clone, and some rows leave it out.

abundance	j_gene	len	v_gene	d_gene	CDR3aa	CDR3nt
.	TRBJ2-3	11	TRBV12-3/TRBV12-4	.	CASSFTDTQYF	TGTGCCAGCAGCTTCACAGATACGCAGTATTTT
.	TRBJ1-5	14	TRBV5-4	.	CASSLGGGNQPQHF	TGTGCCAGCAGCTTGGGGGGGGGAAATCAGCCCCAGCATTTT
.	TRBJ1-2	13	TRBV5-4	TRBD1	CAGSLDRGYGYTF	TGTGCCGGCAGTCTGGACAGGGGGTATGGCTACACCTTC
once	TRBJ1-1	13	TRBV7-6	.	CASSLGMGAEAFF	TGTGCCAGCAGCTTAGGAATGGGCGCCGAAGCTTTCTTT
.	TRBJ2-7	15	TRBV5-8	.	CASSLKYRAPYEQYF	TGTGCCAGCAGCCTAAAATACAGGGCCCCCTACGAGCAGTACTTC
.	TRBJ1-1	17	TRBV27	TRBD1	CASSLRGRGVVNTEAFF	TGTGCCAGCAGTTTAAGGGGGCGTGGGGTAGTCAACACTGAAGCTTTCTTT
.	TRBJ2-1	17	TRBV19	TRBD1	CASSLSTGLSSYNEQFF	TGTGCCAGTAGTCTCTCGACAGGGCTGAGCTCCTACAATGAGCAGTTCTTC
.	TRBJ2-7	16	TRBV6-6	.	CASSYSGSARPYEQYF	TGTGCCAGCAGTTACTCGGGTAGCGCTAGGCCATACGAGCAGTACTTC
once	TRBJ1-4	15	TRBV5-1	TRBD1	CASSRKTGEGEKLFF	TGCGCCAGCAGCCGCAAGACAGGGGAAGGTGAAAAACTGTTTTTT
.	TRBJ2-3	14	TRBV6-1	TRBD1	CASSERDRADTQYF	TGTGCCAGCAGTGAACGAGACAGGGCGGATACGCAGTATTTT
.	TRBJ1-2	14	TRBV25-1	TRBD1	CASSATGGNYGYTF	TGTGCCAGCAGTGCGACAGGGGGCAACTATGGCTACACCTTC
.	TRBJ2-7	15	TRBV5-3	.	CARSRFRGETYEQYF	TGTGCCAGAAGCCGATTCAGGGGCGAAACCTACGAGCAGTACTTC
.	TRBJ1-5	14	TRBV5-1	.	CASSLGQDNQPQHF	TGCGCCAGCAGCTTGGGACAGGATAATCAGCCCCAGCATTTT
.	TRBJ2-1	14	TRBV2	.	CASSLGPGYNEQFF	TGTGCCAGCAGTCTCGGTCCGGGGTACAATGAGCAGTTCTTC
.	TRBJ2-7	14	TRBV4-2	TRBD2	CASSQDGGTYEQYF	TGTGCCAGCAGCCAAGACGGGGGGACCTACGAGCAGTACTTC
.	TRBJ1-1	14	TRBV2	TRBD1	CASSVNRGGTEAFF	TGTGCCAGCAGTGTTAACAGGGGCGGCACTGAAGCTTTCTTT
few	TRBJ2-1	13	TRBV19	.	CASSPHLADEQFF	TGTGCCAGTAGTCCACACCTGGCCGATGAGCAGTTCTTC
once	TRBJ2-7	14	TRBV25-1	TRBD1	CASCGQVGPYEQYF	TGTGCCAGCTGCGGACAGGTGGGCCCCTACGAGCAGTACTTC
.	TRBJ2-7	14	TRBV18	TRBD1	CASSPSTGVYEQYF	TGTGCCAGCTCACCTTCGACAGGGGTCTACGAGCAGTACTTC
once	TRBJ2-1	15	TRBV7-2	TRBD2	CASSYGTSRHNEQFF	TGTGCCAGCAGTTATGGGACTAGCAGGCACAATGAGCAGTTCTTC
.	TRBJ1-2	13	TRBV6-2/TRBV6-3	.	CASSTSLNYGYTF	TGTGCCAGCAGCACTTCGTTGAACTATGGCTACACCTTC
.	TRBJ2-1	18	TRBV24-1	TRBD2	CATSDASLAGGPPHEQFF	TGTGCCACCAGTGACGCGTCCCTAGCGGGGGGGCCCCCACATGAGCAGTTCTTC
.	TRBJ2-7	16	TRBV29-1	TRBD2	CSVSETGTSGGYEQYF	TGCAGCGTTTCAGAAACCGGGACTAGCGGGGGGTACGAGCAGTACTTC
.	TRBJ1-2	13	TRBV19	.	CASSSRGVGGYTF	TGTGCCAGTAGCTCCAGGGGAGTTGGGGGCTACACCTTC
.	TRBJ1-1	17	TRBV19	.	CASSIDLGRVRGTEAFF	TGTGCCAGTAGTATAGATCTAGGCAGGGTGCGTGGCACTGAAGCTTTCTTT
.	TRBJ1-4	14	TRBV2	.	CASSVKAGYEKLFF	TGTGCCAGCAGTGTAAAGGCAGGGTATGAAAAACTGTTTTTT
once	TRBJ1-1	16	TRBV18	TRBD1	CASSLRDRGLNTEAFF	TGTGCCAGCTCACTAAGGGACAGGGGCTTGAACACTGAAGCTTTCTTT
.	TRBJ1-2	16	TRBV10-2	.	CASSGATVQSNYGYTF	TGCGCCAGCAGTGGGGCCACGGTCCAGTCTAACTATGGCTACACCTTC
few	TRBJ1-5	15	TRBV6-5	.	CASSRESGLNQPQHF	TGTGCCAGCAGTAGGGAGTCAGGACTAAATCAGCCCCAGCATTTT
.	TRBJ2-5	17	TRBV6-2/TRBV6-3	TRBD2	CASSSRTSGGYQETQYF	TGTGCCAGCAGTTCCAGGACTAGCGGGGGGTACCAAGAGACCCAGTACTTC
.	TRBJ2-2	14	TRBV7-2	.	CASSPRGNTGELFF	TGTGCCAGCAGCCCGCGGGGAAACACCGGGGAGCTGTTTTTT
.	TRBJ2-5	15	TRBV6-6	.	CASSSSLAGQETQYF	TGTGCCAGCAGTTCAAGTTTGGCAGGACAAGAGACCCAGTACTTC